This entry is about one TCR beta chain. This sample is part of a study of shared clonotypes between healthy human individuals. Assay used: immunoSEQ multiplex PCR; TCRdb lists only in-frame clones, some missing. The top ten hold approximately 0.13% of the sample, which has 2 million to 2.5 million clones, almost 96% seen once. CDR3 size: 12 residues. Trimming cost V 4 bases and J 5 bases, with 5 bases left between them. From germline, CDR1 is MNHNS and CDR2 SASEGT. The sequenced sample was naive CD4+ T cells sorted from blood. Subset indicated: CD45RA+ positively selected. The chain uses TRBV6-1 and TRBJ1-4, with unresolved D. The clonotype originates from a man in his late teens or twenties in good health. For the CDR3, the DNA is TGTGCCAGCAGTGTAGTGAATGAAAAACTGTTTTTT. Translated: CASSVVNEKLFF.